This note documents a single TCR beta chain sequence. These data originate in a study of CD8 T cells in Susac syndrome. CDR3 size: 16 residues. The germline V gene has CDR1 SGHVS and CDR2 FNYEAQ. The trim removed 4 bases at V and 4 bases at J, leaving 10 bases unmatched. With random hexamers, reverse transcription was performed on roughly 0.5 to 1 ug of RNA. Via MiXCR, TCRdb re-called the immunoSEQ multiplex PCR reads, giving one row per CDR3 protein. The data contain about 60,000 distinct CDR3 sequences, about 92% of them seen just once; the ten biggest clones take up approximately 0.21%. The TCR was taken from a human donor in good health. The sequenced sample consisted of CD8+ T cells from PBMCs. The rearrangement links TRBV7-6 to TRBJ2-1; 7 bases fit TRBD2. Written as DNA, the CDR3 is TGTGCCAGCAGCTCAGTACTAGCGAGCCTTTACAATGAGCAGTTCTTC. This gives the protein CASSSVLASLYNEQFF.